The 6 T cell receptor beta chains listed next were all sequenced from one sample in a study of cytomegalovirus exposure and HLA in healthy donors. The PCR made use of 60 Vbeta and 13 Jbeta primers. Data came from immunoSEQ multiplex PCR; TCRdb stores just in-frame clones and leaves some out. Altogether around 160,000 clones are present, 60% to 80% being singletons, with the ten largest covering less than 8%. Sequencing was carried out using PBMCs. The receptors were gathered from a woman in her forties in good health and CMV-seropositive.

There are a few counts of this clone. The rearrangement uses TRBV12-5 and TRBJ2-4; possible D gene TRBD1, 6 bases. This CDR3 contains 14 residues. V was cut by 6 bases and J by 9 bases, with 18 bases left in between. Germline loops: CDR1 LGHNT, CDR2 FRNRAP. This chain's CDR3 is CASGSGQSPPIQYF. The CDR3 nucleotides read TGTGCTAGTGGCTCCGGACAGTCTCCCCCCATTCAGTACTTC. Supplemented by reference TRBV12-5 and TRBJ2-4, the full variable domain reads DARVTQTPRHKVTEMGQEVTMRCQPILGHNTVFWYRQTMMQGLELLAYFRNRAPLDDSGMPKDRFSAEMPDATLATLKIQPSEPRDSAVYFCASGSGQSPPIQYFGAGTRLSVL.

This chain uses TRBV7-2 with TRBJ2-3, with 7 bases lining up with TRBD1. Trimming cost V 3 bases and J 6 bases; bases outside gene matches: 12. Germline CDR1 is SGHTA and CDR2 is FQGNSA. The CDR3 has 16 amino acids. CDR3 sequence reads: CASSFPLGQGEDTQYF. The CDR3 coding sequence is TGTGCCAGCAGCTTTCCCCTAGGTCAGGGGGAGGATACGCAGTATTTT.

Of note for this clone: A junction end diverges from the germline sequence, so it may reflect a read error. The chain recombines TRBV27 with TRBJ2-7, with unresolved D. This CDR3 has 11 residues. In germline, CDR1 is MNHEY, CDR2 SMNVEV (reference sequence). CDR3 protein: CASSYHYEQCF. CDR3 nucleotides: TGTGCCAGCAGTTATCACTACGAGCAGTGCTTC.

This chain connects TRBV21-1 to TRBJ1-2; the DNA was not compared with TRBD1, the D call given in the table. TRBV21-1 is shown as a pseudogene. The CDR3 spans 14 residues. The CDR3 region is CASKKGQANYGYTF. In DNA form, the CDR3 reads TGTGCCAGCAAGAAAGGACAGGCGAACTATGGCTACACCTTC.

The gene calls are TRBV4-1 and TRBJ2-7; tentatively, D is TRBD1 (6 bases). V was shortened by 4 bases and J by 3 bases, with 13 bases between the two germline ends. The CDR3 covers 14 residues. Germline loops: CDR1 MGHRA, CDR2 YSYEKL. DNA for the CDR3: TGCGCCAGCAGCCCCCGCGGACAGAGCTACGAGCAGTACTTC. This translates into CASSPRGQSYEQYF.

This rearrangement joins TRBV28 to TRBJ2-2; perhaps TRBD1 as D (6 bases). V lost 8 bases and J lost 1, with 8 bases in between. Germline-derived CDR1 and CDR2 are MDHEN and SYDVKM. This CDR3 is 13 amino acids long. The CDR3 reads CASETGNTGELFF. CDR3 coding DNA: TGTGCCAGCGAGACAGGGAACACCGGGGAGCTGTTTTTT.